This is a list of T cell receptor beta chains from one sample in a study of blood T cell repertoires in COVID-19. Measured with immunoSEQ multiplex PCR; TCRdb has only the in-frame clones, and not every one. The data hold over 40,000 clones, with about 80% observed a single time. Material for sequencing was peripheral blood. Receptors were obtained from a human donor in a cohort sampled during active COVID-19. Each CDR3 is given with its conserved first and last residue. Each record gives: CDR3 length, V gene, D gene, J gene, clone size, CDR3 protein, CDR3 DNA. The D gene is left open where the match is weak. Expanded clones get a size class; other rows say once, few or many, or leave the size out.

14	TRBV5-1	-	TRBJ1-1	-	CASSLNQANTEAFF	TGCGCCAGCAGCTTAAACCAAGCGAACACTGAAGCTTTCTTT
16	TRBV23-1	-	TRBJ2-7	-	CASSQQQKDQSYEQYF	TGCGCCAGCAGTCAACAACAGAAGGATCAATCCTACGAGCAGTACTTC
12	TRBV6-5	-	TRBJ1-1	-	CATLYLNTEAFF	TGTGCCACCTTATATCTGAACACTGAAGCTTTCTTT
16	TRBV5-6	-	TRBJ2-7	-	CASSLALEGPSYEQYF	TGTGCCAGCAGCTTGGCCCTGGAGGGTCCCTCCTACGAGCAGTACTTC
16	TRBV5-1	-	TRBJ1-1	-	CASSLARTVKNTEAFF	TGCGCCAGCAGCTTGGCACGGACAGTAAAGAACACTGAAGCTTTCTTT
13	TRBV11-2	TRBD1	TRBJ1-1	-	CASIRQGNTEAFF	TGTGCCAGCATCCGACAGGGGAACACTGAAGCTTTCTTT
13	TRBV7-9	-	TRBJ1-2	-	CASSLNTDYGYTF	TGTGCCAGCAGCTTAAATACAGACTATGGCTACACCTTC
12	TRBV7-2	-	TRBJ1-3	once	CASSQTGNTIYF	TGTGCCAGCAGCCAGACTGGAAACACCATATATTTT
11	TRBV11-2	-	TRBJ2-3	few	CASSPANTQYF	TGTGCCAGCAGCCCTGCTAATACGCAGTATTTT
12	TRBV5-6	TRBD1	TRBJ1-1	-	CASSFADREAFF	TGTGCCAGCAGCTTTGCGGACAGGGAAGCTTTCTTT
14	TRBV5-5	TRBD1	TRBJ1-1	-	CASSPGQEDTEAFF	TGTGCCAGCAGCCCAGGACAGGAGGACACTGAAGCTTTCTTT
14	TRBV9	TRBD1	TRBJ2-7	-	CASSVGRGTYEQYF	TGTGCCAGCAGCGTAGGCAGGGGGACCTACGAGCAGTACTTC
15	TRBV7-2	TRBD1	TRBJ1-2	few	CASSPRQGARYGYTF	TGTGCCAGCAGCCCCCGACAGGGGGCGAGGTATGGCTACACCTTC
11	TRBV5-1	TRBD1	TRBJ1-2	-	CASSSGGGYTF	TGCGCCAGCAGCTCAGGGGGTGGCTACACCTTC
15	TRBV30	TRBD1	TRBJ1-6	few	CACNQGTGINSPLHF	TGTGCCTGCAACCAAGGGACAGGCATAAATTCACCCCTCCACTTT
16	TRBV5-1	-	TRBJ2-3	-	CASSAAGTRGTDTQYF	TGCGCCAGCAGCGCCGCGGGGACCCGCGGCACAGATACGCAGTATTTT
13	TRBV12-5	TRBD1	TRBJ2-5	-	CASALDRAETQYF	TGTGCTAGTGCCCTCGACAGGGCTGAGACCCAGTACTTC
19	TRBV5-1	TRBD2	TRBJ2-4	-	CASSLASGSGGPGGNIQYF	TGCGCCAGCAGCTTGGCCAGCGGGAGCGGGGGGCCCGGAGGGAACATTCAGTACTTC
15	TRBV10-1	-	TRBJ1-1	-	CASSDPGRGQTEAFF	TGCGCCAGCAGTGACCCAGGGAGGGGCCAAACTGAAGCTTTCTTT
16	TRBV6-8	TRBD2	TRBJ2-7	-	CASSYAGGKGAYEQYF	TGTGCCAGCAGTTACGCGGGAGGAAAAGGGGCGTACGAGCAGTACTTC
15	TRBV28	TRBD2	TRBJ2-5	-	CASSQPSGSLETQYF	TGTGCCAGCAGTCAACCTAGCGGGAGTTTAGAGACCCAGTACTTC
15	TRBV3-1/TRBV3-2	TRBD2	TRBJ2-7	-	CASSQDQAGAYEQYF	TGTGCCAGCAGCCAAGATCAAGCGGGGGCCTACGAGCAGTACTTC
15	TRBV18	TRBD1	TRBJ1-2	-	CASSPPTGALYGYTF	TGTGCCAGCTCACCACCGACAGGGGCCCTCTATGGCTACACCTTC
16	TRBV6-5	-	TRBJ2-1	-	CASSYSTLPPGNEQFF	TGTGCCAGCAGTTACTCGACCCTCCCTCCGGGCAATGAGCAGTTCTTC